This T cell receptor beta chain was sequenced in a study of T cell responses to AZD1222 COVID-19 vaccine. Findings and caveats of the study: Unmutated regions of variants are reportedly targeted by nearly half of spike-specific TCRs. Regions 160-218 and 743-854 held dominance among vaccine-associated CD4 TCRs, which spanned spike. Scientists sampled the repertoires only once the peak T cell response had passed. Spike-specific TCR breadth rose after two AZD1222 doses, and depth rose as well.

Trimming shortened V by 0 bases and J by 2 bases, and 10 bases separated the two germline ends. The CDR3 contains 16 residues. Germline CDR1 LNHNV, CDR2 YYDKDF (reference sequence). The data were produced by immunoSEQ multiplex PCR, yet TCRdb's version contains in-frame clones alone and is incomplete. The data contain about 150,000 clones, roughly nine tenths of them seen just once; the ten biggest clones take up 5.5% to 8.5%. Regarding this clone: As yet, its antigen is unknown.

The source was peripheral blood, collected after recovery from COVID-19. The chain uses TRBV15 and TRBJ2-2, with D tentatively TRBD2 (6 bases). The TCR originated in an adult who had recovered from COVID-19. The CDR3 is CATSRDLAGNTGELFF. DNA for the CDR3: TGTGCCACCAGCAGAGATCTCGCGGGAAACACCGGGGAGCTGTTTTTT.